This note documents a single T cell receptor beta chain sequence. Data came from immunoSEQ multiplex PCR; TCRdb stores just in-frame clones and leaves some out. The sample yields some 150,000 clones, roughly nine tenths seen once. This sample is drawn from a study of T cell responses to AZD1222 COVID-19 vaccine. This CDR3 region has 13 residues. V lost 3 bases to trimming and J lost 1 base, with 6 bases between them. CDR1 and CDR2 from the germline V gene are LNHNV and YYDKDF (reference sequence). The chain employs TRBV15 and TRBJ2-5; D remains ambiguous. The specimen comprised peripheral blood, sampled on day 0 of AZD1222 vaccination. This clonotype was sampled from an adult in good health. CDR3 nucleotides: TGTGCCACCAGCAGCGGCAGCCAAGAGACCCAGTACTTC. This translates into CATSSGSQETQYF.